This T cell receptor beta chain comes out of a study of CD8+ T cells in alopecia areata. Extraction of RNA preceded its reverse transcription into cDNA, which served as the sequencing template. Profiled with immunoSEQ multiplex PCR; TCRdb holds only in-frame clones, not every one. This table has some 200,000 clones, around three fifths appearing once. Trimming took off 4 bases at V and 0 bases at J, with 15 bases between the two ends. Germline V gene data show CDR1 as LNHDA and CDR2 as SQIVND (reference sequence). The CDR3 consists of 16 residues. Specified treatment: oral pan-JAK inhibitor, 5-10 mg twice daily.

The sample consisted of CD4+ T cells sorted from blood, taken at week 4, from a patient treated with tofacitinib. The TCR sequence derives from a human donor with alopecia areata. The chain carries TRBV19 and TRBJ1-2; tentatively, D is TRBD1 (5 bases). DNA for the CDR3: TGTGCCAGTAGTAGTGTTCGGCAGACAGCTAACTATGGCTACACCTTC. This translates into CASSSVRQTANYGYTF. Combining the CDR3 with reference TRBV19 and TRBJ1-2 gives the whole variable domain DGGITQSPKYLFRKEGQNVTLSCEQNLNHDAMYWYRQDPGQGLRLIYYSQIVNDFQKGDIAEGYSVSREKKESFPLTVTSAQKNPTAFYLCASSSVRQTANYGYTFGSGTRLTVV.